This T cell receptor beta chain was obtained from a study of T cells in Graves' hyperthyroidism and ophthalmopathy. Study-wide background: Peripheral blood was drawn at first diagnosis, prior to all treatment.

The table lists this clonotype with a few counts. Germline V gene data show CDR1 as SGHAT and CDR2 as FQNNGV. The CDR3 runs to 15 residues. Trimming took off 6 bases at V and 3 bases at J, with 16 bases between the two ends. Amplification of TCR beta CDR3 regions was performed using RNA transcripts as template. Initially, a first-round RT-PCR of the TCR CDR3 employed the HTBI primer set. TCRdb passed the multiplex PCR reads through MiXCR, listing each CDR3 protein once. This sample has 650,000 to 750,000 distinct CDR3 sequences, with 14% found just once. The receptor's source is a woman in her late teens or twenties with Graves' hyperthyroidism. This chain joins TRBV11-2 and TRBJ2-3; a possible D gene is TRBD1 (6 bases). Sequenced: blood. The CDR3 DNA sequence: TGTGCCAGCAGTTCCACTGGGACACTAACAGATACGCAGTATTTT. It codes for CASSSTGTLTDTQYF.